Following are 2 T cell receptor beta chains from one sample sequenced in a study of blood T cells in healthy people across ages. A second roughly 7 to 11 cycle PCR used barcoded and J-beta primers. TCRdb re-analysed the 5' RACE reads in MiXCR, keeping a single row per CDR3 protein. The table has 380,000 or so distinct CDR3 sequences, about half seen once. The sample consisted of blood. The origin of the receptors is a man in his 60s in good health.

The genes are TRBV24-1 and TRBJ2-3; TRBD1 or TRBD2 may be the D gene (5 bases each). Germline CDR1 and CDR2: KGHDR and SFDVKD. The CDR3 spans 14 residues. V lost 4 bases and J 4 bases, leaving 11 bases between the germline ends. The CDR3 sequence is CATSDGTLADTQYF. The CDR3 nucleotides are TGTGCCACCAGTGACGGGACGCTAGCAGATACGCAGTATTTT.

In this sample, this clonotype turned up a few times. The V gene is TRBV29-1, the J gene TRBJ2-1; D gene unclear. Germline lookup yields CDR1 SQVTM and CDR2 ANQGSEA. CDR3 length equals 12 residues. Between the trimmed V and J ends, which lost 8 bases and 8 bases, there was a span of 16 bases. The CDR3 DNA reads TGCAGCACCCTCCTCCTGAGCCATGAGCAGTTCTTC. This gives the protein CSTLLLSHEQFF.